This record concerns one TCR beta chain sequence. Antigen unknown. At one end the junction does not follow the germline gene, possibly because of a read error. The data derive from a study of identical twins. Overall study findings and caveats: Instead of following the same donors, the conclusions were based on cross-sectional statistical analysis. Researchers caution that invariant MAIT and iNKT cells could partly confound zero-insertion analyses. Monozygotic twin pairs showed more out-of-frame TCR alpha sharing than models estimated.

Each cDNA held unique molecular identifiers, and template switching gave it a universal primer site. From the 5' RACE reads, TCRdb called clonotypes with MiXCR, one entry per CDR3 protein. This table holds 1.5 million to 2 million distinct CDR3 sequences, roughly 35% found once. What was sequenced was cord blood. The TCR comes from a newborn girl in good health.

CDR3: CAISESSRFYGHTF. The DNA for the CDR3 is TGTGCCATCAGTGAGTCGAGTCGGTTCTATGGCCACACCTTC. The V gene is TRBV10-3, the J gene TRBJ1-2; no firm D call. This CDR3 contains 14 residues. The germline CDR1 and CDR2 sequences are ENHRY and SYGVKD.